The next 14 T cell receptor beta chains were all read from a single sample in a study of T cell responses to AZD1222 COVID-19 vaccine. Sequencing was performed with immunoSEQ multiplex PCR; in TCRdb, only in-frame clones are kept and a portion is missing. The sample lists some 110,000 clones, roughly 92% occurring once. The specimen comprised peripheral blood, sampled on day 0 of AZD1222 vaccination. The receptors here all came from an adult in good health.

This rearrangement joins TRBV30 to TRBJ1-3, with TRBD1 identical over 7 bases. CDR1 is GTSNPN and CDR2 is SVGIG in the germline V gene (reference sequence). The CDR3 spans 13 residues. The J segment lost 2 bases and the V segment lost 4 bases, leaving 2 bases of the junction unmatched. The DNA for the CDR3 is TGTGCCTGGACGCAGGGGGCTGGAAACACCATATATTTT. It specifies CAWTQGAGNTIYF. Together with reference TRBV30 and TRBJ1-3, the CDR3 gives the full variable domain: SQTIHQWPATLVQPVGSPLSLECTVEGTSNPNLYWYRQAAGRGLQLLFYSVGIGQISSEVPQNLSASRPQDRQFILSSKKLLLSDSGFYLCAWTQGAGNTIYFGEGSWLTVV.

The chain recombines TRBV29-1 with TRBJ2-5, with TRBD2 as a possible D gene (6 bases). V dropped 6 bases and J dropped 1 base, with 12 bases sitting between them. The CDR3 is 13 amino acids. From germline, CDR1 is SQVTM and CDR2 ANQGSEA. The CDR3 DNA reads as TGCAGCGTACTCCGGGACTCCCAAGAGACCCAGTACTTC. Translating it yields CSVLRDSQETQYF.

V and J are TRBV9 and TRBJ1-3; 9 nucleotides match TRBD1. Per germline, CDR1 SGDLS and CDR2 YYNGEE. CDR3 length: 15 residues. V lost 4 bases, J lost 4 bases, and 6 bases stayed unmatched. Here the CDR3 reads CASSTGGAGGNTIYF. The CDR3 DNA reads TGTGCCAGCAGCACAGGGGGCGCAGGAGGAAACACCATATATTTT.

The gene calls are TRBV7-2 and TRBJ2-7; no clear D gene. The V end lost 2 bases, the J end lost 6 bases, and 8 bases lay between the germline ends. CDR1 is SGHTA, CDR2 FQGNSA, per germline. CDR3 size: 12 residues. This chain's CDR3 is CASSLYPGEQYF. The CDR3 DNA reads TGTGCCAGCAGCTTATACCCCGGCGAGCAGTACTTC.

The chain couples TRBV7-2 to TRBJ2-7; D is perhaps TRBD2 (5 bases). Germline V lookup: CDR1 SGHTA, CDR2 FQGNSA. The CDR3 is 14 residues long. Trimming shortened V by 0 bases and J by 3 bases, and 9 bases separated the two germline ends. CDR3 nucleotide sequence: TGTGCCAGCAGCTTAGCGGTGGGAGTCTACGAGCAGTACTTC. It encodes CASSLAVGVYEQYF. Using reference TRBV7-2 and TRBJ2-7 for the parts outside the CDR3, the full variable domain is GAGVSQSPSNKVTEKGKDVELRCDPISGHTALYWYRQSLGQGLEFLIYFQGNSAPDKSGLPSDRFSAERTGGSVSTLTIQRTQQEDSAVYLCASSLAVGVYEQYFGPGTRLTVT.

The V gene is TRBV30, the J gene TRBJ2-1; a weak D match, TRBD1 (6 bases). The CDR3 is made up of 15 amino acids. Germline-derived CDR1 and CDR2 are GTSNPN and SVGIG (reference sequence). V was clipped by 4 bases and J by 2 bases, with 15 bases between them. The CDR3 DNA reads as TGTGCCTGGAAAGAGACAGGTCTGGCCTACAATGAGCAGTTCTTC. This gives the protein CAWKETGLAYNEQFF. Complete variable domain (other parts from reference TRBV30 and TRBJ2-1): SQTIHQWPATLVQPVGSPLSLECTVEGTSNPNLYWYRQAAGRGLQLLFYSVGIGQISSEVPQNLSASRPQDRQFILSSKKLLLSDSGFYLCAWKETGLAYNEQFFGPGTRLTVL.

V is TRBV6-5 and J is TRBJ1-5; D is unresolved. V lost 7 bases to trimming and J lost 1 base, with 14 bases between them. The CDR3 runs to 15 residues. CDR1 is MNHEY and CDR2 is SVGAGI in the germline V gene. The CDR3 region has the DNA TGTGCCAGCACTGGCGGCGATAGCAGCAATCAGCCCCAGCATTTT. As protein: CASTGGDSSNQPQHF.

This chain links TRBV15 with TRBJ2-1; no definite D call. The CDR3 contains 13 residues. Germline V gene data show CDR1 as LNHNV and CDR2 as YYDKDF (reference sequence). V was cut by 0 bases and J by 9 bases, with 9 bases left in between. The CDR3, as DNA: TGTGCCACCAGCAGAGATTTAGACGGTGAGCAGTTCTTC. It encodes CATSRDLDGEQFF. Based on the CDR3 plus reference TRBV15 and TRBJ2-1, the full variable domain is DAMVIQNPRYQVTQFGKPVTLSCSQTLNHNVMYWYQQKSSQAPKLLFHYYDKDFNNEADTPDNFQSRRPNTSFCFLDIRSPGLGDTAMYLCATSRDLDGEQFFGPGTRLTVL.

J is TRBJ1-1 and V is TRBV6-5; tentative D call: TRBD1 (6 bases). This CDR3 is 14 amino acids long. The V gene's germline CDR1 is MNHEY and CDR2 SVGAGI. V was clipped by 6 bases and J by 0 bases, with 11 bases between them. The CDR3 DNA reads TGTGCCAGCAGCCCCAGGGGTTTGAACACTGAAGCTTTCTTT. Amino acids: CASSPRGLNTEAFF.

This rearrangement joins TRBV21-1 to TRBJ1-4; TRBD1 is the table's D call and was not checked against the DNA. TRBV21-1 is a listed pseudogene. The CDR3 has 17 amino acids. CDR3 sequence: CASTLPPGREGDEKLFF. CDR3 DNA sequence: TGTGCCAGCACCCTCCCCCCAGGGCGCGAAGGGGATGAAAAACTGTTTTTT.

This sequence joins TRBV9 and TRBJ2-7, with TRBD2 matching over 10 bases. J lost 6 bases, V lost 1 base, and 4 bases had no gene match. The CDR3 runs to 14 residues. Germline V CDR1 and CDR2: SGDLS, YYNGEE. DNA for the CDR3: TGTGCCAGCAGCGTATCTAGCGGGAGCTCCGAGCAGTACTTC. Translation gives CASSVSSGSSEQYF.

This rearrangement joins TRBV24-1 to TRBJ2-5; 7 bases fit TRBD2. This CDR3 has 15 amino acids. Losses at the gene ends were 1 base for V and 1 base for J; bases not matched to a gene: 2. The germline V gene has CDR1 KGHDR and CDR2 SFDVKD. The CDR3 spells CATSDFSGGQETQYF. The CDR3 nucleotides read TGTGCCACCAGTGATTTTTCGGGAGGCCAAGAGACCCAGTACTTC.

This chain joins TRBV11-2 and TRBJ2-1; 7 nucleotides match TRBD2. Germline V lookup: CDR1 SGHAT, CDR2 FQNNGV. Trimming removed 8 bases from V and 0 bases from J; junction bases left unmatched: 4. CDR3 size: 14 residues. CDR3 bases: TGTGCCAGCGGTAGCGGGTTCTCCTACAATGAGCAGTTCTTC. This sequence encodes CASGSGFSYNEQFF. Full variable domain (rest looked up from reference TRBV11-2 and TRBJ2-1): EAGVAQSPRYKIIEKRQSVAFWCNPISGHATLYWYQQILGQGPKLLIQFQNNGVVDDSQLPKDRFSAERLKGVDSTLKIQPAKLEDSAVYLCASGSGFSYNEQFFGPGTRLTVL.

The rearrangement joins TRBV30 to TRBJ2-7; TRBD2 might be the D (5 bases). The CDR3 covers 16 residues. V was shortened by 2 bases and J by 3 bases, with 20 bases between the two germline ends. The germline V gene has CDR1 GTSNPN and CDR2 SVGIG (reference sequence). Written as DNA, the CDR3 is TGTGCCTGGAGTAAAGTTTGGGCCCCTCGGGGCTACGAGCAGTACTTC. Translated: CAWSKVWAPRGYEQYF.